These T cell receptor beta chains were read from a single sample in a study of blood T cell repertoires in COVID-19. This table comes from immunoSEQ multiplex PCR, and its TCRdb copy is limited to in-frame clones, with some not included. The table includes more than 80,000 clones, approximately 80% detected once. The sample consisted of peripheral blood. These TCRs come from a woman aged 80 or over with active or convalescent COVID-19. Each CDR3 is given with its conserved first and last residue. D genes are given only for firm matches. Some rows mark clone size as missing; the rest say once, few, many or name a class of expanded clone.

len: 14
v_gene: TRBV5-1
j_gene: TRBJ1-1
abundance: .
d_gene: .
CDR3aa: CASSLEVGATEAFF
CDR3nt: TGCGCCAGCAGCTTGGAAGTTGGGGCCACTGAAGCTTTCTTT

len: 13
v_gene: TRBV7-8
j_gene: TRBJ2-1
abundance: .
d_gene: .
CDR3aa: CASRHRVTNEQFF
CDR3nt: TGTGCCAGCAGACACAGGGTGACGAACGAGCAGTTCTTC

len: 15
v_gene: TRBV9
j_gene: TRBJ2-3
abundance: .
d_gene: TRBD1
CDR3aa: CASSFAGTGTDTQYF
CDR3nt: TGTGCCAGCAGCTTCGCAGGGACAGGAACAGATACGCAGTATTTT

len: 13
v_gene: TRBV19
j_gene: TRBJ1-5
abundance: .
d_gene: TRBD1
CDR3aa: CASRRQGSEPQHF
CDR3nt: TGTGCCAGTAGGCGACAGGGGTCGGAGCCCCAGCATTTT

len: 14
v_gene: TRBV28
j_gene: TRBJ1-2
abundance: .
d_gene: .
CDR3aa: CASSLDQVTHGYTF
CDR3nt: TGTGCCAGCAGTTTAGATCAGGTGACCCATGGCTACACCTTC

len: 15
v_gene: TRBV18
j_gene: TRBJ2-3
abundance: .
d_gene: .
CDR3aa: CASSPTGPVIDTQYF
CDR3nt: TGTGCCAGCTCGCCTACAGGGCCCGTTATAGATACGCAGTATTTT

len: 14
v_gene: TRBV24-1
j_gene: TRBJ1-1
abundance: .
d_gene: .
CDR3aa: CATKSSGGNTEAFF
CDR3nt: TGTGCAACAAAATCGTCCGGGGGGAACACTGAAGCTTTCTTT

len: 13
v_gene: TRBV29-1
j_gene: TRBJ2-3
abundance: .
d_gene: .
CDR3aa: CSVEGAGTDTQYF
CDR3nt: TGCAGCGTTGAGGGCGCCGGCACAGATACGCAGTATTTT

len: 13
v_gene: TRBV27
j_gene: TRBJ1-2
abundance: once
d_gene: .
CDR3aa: CASSPGQTYGYTF
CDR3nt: TGTGCCAGCAGTCCTGGACAGACCTATGGCTACACCTTC

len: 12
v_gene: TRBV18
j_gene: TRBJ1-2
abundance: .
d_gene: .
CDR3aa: CASSPPSYGYTF
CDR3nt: TGTGCCAGCTCACCACCCAGCTATGGCTACACCTTC

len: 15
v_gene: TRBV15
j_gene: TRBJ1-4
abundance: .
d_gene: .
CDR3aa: CATSSQRQSNEKLFF
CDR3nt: TGTGCCACCAGCAGTCAGAGGCAGAGTAATGAAAAACTGTTTTTT

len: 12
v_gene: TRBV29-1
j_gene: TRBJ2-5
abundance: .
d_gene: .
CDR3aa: CSVEDSQETQYF
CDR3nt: TGCAGCGTTGAGGACAGCCAAGAGACCCAGTACTTC

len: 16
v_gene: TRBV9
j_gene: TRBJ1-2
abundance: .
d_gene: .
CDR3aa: CASSPSGAPSGYGYTF
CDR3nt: TGTGCCAGCAGCCCCTCAGGGGCCCCTTCCGGCTATGGCTACACCTTC

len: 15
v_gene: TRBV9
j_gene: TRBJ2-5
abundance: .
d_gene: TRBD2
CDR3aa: CASSVAGGREETQYF
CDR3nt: TGTGCCAGCAGCGTAGCTGGCGGGAGGGAAGAGACCCAGTACTTC

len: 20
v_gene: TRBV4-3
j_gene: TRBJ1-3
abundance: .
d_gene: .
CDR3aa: CASSQDSGQRGSLVGNTIYF
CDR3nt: TGCGCCAGCAGCCAAGATTCAGGTCAACGGGGGTCCCTGGTCGGAAACACCATATATTTT

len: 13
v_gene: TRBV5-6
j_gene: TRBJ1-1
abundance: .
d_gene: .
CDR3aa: CASSLVDRQEAFF
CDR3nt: TGTGCCAGCAGCTTGGTCGACAGACAAGAAGCTTTCTTT

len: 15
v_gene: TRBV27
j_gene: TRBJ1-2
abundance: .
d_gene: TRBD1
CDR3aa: CASSLGQGWHYGYTF
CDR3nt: TGTGCCAGCAGTTTAGGACAGGGATGGCACTATGGCTACACCTTC

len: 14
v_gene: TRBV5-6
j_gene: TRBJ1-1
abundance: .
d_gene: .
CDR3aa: CASSPTGRGTEAFF
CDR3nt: TGTGCCAGCAGCCCTACAGGGAGGGGCACTGAAGCTTTCTTT

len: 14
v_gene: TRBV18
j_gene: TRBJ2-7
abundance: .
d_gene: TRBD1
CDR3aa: CASSLRGGEDEQYF
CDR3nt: TGTGCCAGCTCACTCCGAGGGGGCGAGGACGAGCAGTACTTC

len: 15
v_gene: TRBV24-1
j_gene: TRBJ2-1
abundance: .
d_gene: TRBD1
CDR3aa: CATSPGTGVDNEQFF
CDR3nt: TGTGCCACCAGCCCCGGGACAGGGGTGGACAATGAGCAGTTCTTC

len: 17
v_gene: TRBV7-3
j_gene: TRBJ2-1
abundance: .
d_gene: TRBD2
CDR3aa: CASSLWQLAGADYEQFF
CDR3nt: TGTGCCAGCAGCCTCTGGCAACTGGCGGGAGCGGACTATGAGCAGTTCTTC

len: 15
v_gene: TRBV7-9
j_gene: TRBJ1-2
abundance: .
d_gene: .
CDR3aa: CASTAAGVSPRSYTF
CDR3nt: TGTGCCAGCACCGCGGCGGGGGTTTCTCCACGAAGCTACACCTTC

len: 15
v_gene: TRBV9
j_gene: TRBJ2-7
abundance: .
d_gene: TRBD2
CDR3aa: CASTPGGAGSYEQYF
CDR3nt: TGTGCCAGCACCCCCGGGGGGGCCGGCTCCTACGAGCAGTACTTC

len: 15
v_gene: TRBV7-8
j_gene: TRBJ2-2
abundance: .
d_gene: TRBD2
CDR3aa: CASSPTSGSIGELFF
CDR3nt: TGTGCCAGCAGCCCCACTAGCGGGAGTATCGGGGAGCTGTTTTTT

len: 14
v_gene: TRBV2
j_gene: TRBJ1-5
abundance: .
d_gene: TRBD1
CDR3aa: CASSPGQGDQPQHF
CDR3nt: TGTGCCAGCAGCCCGGGACAGGGGGATCAGCCCCAGCATTTT

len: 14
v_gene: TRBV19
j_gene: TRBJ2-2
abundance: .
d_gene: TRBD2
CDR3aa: CASKASGGAGELFF
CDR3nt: TGTGCCAGTAAAGCTAGCGGGGGGGCCGGGGAGCTGTTTTTT

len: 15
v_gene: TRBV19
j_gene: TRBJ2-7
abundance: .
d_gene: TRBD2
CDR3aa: CASSSPGLAFFEQYF
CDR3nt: TGTGCCAGTAGCTCCCCCGGACTAGCTTTCTTCGAGCAGTACTTC

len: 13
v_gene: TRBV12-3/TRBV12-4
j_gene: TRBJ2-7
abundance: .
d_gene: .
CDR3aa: CASSPTGTYEQYF
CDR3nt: TGTGCCAGCAGCCCCACAGGGACGTACGAGCAGTACTTC

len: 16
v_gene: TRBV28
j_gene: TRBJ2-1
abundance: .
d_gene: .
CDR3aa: CASTEKRGLKNNEQFF
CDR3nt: TGTGCCAGCACGGAGAAAAGAGGGCTTAAAAACAATGAGCAGTTCTTC

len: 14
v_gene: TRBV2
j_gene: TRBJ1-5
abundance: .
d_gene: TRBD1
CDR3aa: CASKKTGGNQPQHF
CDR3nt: TGTGCCAGCAAGAAGACAGGGGGTAATCAGCCCCAGCATTTT

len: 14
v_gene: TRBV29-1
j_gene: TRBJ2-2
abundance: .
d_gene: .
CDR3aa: CSVAVVSGTGELFF
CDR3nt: TGCAGCGTTGCGGTAGTGAGTGGCACCGGGGAGCTGTTTTTT

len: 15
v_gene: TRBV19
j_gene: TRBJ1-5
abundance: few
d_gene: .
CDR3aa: CASSITRGFNQPQHF
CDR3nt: TGTGCCAGTAGTATAACTAGAGGGTTCAATCAGCCCCAGCATTTT

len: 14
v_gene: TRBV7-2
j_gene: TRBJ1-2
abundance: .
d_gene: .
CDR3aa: CASSLAYTGYGYTF
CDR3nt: TGTGCCAGCAGCTTAGCGTATACGGGCTATGGCTACACCTTC

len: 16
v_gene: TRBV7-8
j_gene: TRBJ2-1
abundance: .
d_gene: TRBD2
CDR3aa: CASSSLAGGYYNEQFF
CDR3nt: TGTGCCAGCAGCTCACTAGCGGGAGGGTATTACAATGAGCAGTTCTTC

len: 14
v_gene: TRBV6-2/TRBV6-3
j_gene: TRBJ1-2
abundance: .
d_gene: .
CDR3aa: CASSPPGGGRGYTF
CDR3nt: TGTGCCAGCAGCCCCCCTGGGGGGGGCCGTGGCTACACCTTC

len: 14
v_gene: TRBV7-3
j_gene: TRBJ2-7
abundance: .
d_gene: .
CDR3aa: CASSLGPGSYEQYF
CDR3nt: TGTGCCAGCAGCTTAGGTCCCGGCTCCTACGAGCAGTACTTC

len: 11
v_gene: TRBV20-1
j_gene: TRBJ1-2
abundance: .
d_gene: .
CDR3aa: CSADQVGGYTF
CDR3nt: TGCAGTGCAGACCAGGTTGGGGGCTACACCTTC